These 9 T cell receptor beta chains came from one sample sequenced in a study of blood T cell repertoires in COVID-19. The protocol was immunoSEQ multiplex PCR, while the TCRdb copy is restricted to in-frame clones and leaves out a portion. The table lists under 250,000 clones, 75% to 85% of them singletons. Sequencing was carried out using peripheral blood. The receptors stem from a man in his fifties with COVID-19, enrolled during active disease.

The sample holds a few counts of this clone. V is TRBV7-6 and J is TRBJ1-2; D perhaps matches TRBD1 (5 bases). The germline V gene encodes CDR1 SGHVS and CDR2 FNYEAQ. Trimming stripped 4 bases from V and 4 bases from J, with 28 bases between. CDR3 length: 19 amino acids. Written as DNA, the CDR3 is TGTGCCAGCAGCTCTTGTGGGAGGGGTCATACTATCATGGTCTATGGCTACACCTTC. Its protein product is CASSSCGRGHTIMVYGYTF.

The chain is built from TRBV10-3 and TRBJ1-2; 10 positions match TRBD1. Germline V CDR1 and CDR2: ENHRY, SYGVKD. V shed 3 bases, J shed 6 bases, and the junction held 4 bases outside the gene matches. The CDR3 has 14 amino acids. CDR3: CAISEGTGVNGYTF. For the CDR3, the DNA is TGTGCCATCAGTGAAGGGACAGGGGTAAATGGCTACACCTTC.

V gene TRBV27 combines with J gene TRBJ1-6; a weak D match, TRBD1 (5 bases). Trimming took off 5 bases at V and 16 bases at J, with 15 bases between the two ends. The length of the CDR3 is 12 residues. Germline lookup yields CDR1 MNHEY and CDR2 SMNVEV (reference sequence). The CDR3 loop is CASSLVGTTLHF. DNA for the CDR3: TGTGCCAGCAGTCTGGTGGGGACTACGCTCCACTTT.

In nucleotides, the CDR3 is TGTGCCAGCAGCTTATCGGGGGTCTTGGATGAAAAACTGTTTTTT. Encoded protein: CASSLSGVLDEKLFF. V and J are TRBV5-5 and TRBJ1-4; tentatively, D is TRBD1 (5 bases). The V gene lost 2 bases and the J gene lost 6 bases, with 14 bases spanning the gap. The germline CDR1 and CDR2 sequences are SGHKS and YYEKEE (reference sequence). The CDR3 is made up of 15 amino acids.

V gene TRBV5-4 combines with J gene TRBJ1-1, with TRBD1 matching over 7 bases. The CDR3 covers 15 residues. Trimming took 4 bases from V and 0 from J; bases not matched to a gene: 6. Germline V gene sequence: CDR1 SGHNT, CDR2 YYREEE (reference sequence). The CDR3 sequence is CASSRTGAMNTEAFF. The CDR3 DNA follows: TGTGCCAGCAGCCGGACAGGTGCTATGAACACTGAAGCTTTCTTT.

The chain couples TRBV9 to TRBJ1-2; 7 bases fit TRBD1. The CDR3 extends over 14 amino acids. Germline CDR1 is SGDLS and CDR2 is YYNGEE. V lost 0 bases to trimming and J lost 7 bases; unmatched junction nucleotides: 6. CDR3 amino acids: CASSVEPGGSGYTF. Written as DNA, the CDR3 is TGTGCCAGCAGCGTAGAACCAGGGGGGAGTGGCTACACCTTC.

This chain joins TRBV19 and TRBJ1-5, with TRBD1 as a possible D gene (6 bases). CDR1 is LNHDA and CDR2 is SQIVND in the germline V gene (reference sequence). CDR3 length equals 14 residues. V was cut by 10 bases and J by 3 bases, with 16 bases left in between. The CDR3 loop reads CANIPDSNNQPQHF. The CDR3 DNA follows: TGTGCCAATATACCGGACAGCAACAATCAGCCCCAGCATTTT. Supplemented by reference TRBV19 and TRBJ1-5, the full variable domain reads DGGITQSPKYLFRKEGQNVTLSCEQNLNHDAMYWYRQDPGQGLRLIYYSQIVNDFQKGDIAEGYSVSREKKESFPLTVTSAQKNPTAFYLCANIPDSNNQPQHFGDGTRLSIL.

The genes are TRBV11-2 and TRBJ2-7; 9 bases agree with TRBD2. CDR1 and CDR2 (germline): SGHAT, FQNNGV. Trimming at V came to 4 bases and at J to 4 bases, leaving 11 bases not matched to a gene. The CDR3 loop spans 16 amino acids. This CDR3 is CASSSPGLAGIYEQYF. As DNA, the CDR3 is TGTGCCAGCAGCTCCCCCGGGCTAGCGGGGATTTACGAGCAGTACTTC.

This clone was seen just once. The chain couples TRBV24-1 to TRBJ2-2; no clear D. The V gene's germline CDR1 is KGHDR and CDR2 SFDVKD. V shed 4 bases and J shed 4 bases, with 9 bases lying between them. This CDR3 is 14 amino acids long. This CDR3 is CATSDLGGTGELFF. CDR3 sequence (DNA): TGTGCCACCAGTGACCTTGGCGGCACCGGGGAGCTGTTTTTT.